The following is a T cell receptor (beta chain) sequence with its context. This table comes from immunoSEQ multiplex PCR, and its TCRdb copy is limited to in-frame clones, with some not included. The sample yields fewer than 110,000 clones, more than 85% seen once. The length of the CDR3 is 16 residues. V lost 4 bases and J lost 7; bases outside the gene matches: 10. CDR1 is LGHNA and CDR2 is YSLEER in the germline V gene. These data originate in a study of OX40 agonist ivuxolimab in advanced cancers. Study-wide background: Every 2 weeks, ivuxolimab was infused into the patients intravenously at between 0.01 and 10 mg/kg. Hepatocellular carcinoma, melanoma, renal cell or head and neck cancer was diagnosed in the dose-escalation patients. With a range of roughly 23 to 90, age averaged approximately 55 years, and about 80% were male.

Sample: CD4+ or CD8+ T cells sorted from blood, taken in a trial of the OX40 agonist ivuxolimab. The source of this sequence is an adult with an advanced solid tumor such as melanoma, head and neck, liver or kidney cancer. The chain recombines TRBV4-3 with TRBJ1-4, with 9 bases lining up with TRBD1. CDR3 in DNA: TGCGCCAGCAGCCGCCGCCCGGGACAGGGAATTGAAAAACTGTTTTTT. Translation gives CASSRRPGQGIEKLFF.